A selection of T cell receptor beta chains follows, all from one sample in a study of blood T cell repertoires in COVID-19. TCRdb's copy holds only in-frame clones and misses some; the assay was immunoSEQ multiplex PCR. This sample yields tens of thousands of clones, of which 70% to 90% are seen a single time; about 8% belongs to the top ten. Sequenced: peripheral blood. Receptors were obtained from a man aged 25-45 years with acute or convalescent COVID-19. CDR3s leave out the opening cysteine and the closing phenylalanine or tryptophan.

CDR3aa,v_gene,j_gene
ASSLGGNEQF,TRBV13,TRBJ2-1
ASSTGQVNEKLF,TRBV19,TRBJ1-4
ASSYLSGSSYEQY,TRBV6-5,TRBJ2-7
ASSTSTGTGYQETQY,TRBV9,TRBJ2-5
ASSFIGMTDTQY,TRBV5-1,TRBJ2-3
ASSQAVRDSGNTIY,TRBV4-1,TRBJ1-3
ASSLAGSNTGELF,TRBV6-5,TRBJ2-2
ASSQELGGRALVNNEQF,TRBV4-1,TRBJ2-1
ASKQAGSNTGELF,TRBV27,TRBJ2-2
ASSQALDTQY,TRBV3-1/TRBV3-2,TRBJ2-3
ASSQAVGTGELF,TRBV4-2,TRBJ2-2
ASTGRISGNTIY,TRBV6-6,TRBJ1-3
ASSLRGTGGEQY,TRBV28,TRBJ2-7
ASSPGREQF,TRBV25-1,TRBJ2-1
ASSSSKGYRFLLEQY,TRBV5-6,TRBJ2-7
ASSATSGRDNEQF,TRBV10-1,TRBJ2-1
ASSLNNEKLF,TRBV7-9,TRBJ1-4
ASSPRQETQY,TRBV18,TRBJ2-5
ASSIGGQGPTEAF,TRBV19,TRBJ1-1
ASSPSGLEGHYGYT,TRBV7-9,TRBJ1-2
ASTPGRREAF,TRBV28,TRBJ1-1
ASRSREYNEQF,TRBV2,TRBJ2-1
ASSSTGAGETQY,TRBV5-1,TRBJ2-5
ASSRTSGFNEQF,TRBV19,TRBJ2-1